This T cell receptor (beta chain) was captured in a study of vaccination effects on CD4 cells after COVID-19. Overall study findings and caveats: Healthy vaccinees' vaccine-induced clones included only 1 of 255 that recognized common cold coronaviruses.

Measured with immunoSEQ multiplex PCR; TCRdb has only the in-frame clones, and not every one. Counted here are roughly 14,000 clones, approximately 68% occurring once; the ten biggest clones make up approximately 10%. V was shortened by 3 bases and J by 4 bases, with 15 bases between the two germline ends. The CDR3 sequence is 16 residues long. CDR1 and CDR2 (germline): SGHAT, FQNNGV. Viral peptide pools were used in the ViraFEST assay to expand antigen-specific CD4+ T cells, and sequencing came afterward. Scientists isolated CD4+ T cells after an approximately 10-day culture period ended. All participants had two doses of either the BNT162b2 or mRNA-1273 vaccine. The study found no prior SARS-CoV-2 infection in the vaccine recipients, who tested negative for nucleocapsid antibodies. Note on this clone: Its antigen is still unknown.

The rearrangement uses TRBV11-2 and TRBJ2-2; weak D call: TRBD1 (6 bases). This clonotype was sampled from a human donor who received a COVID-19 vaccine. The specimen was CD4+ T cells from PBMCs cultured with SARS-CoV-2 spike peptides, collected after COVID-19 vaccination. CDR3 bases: TGTGCCAGCAGCTTGGGGGCCACCACCCTCACCGGGGAGCTGTTTTTT. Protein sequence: CASSLGATTLTGELFF.